The T cell receptor beta chain described here comes from a study of T cells after posttransplantation cyclophosphamide. The naive gate required viable CD3+CD4+ or CD3+CD8+ cells with CCR7+CD45RA+CD45RO-CD95-CD27+CD28+ phenotype. About this clone itself: Its target is unknown. The junction differs from germline at one of its ends, possibly a read error.

Overall study findings and caveats: Donor CD8+ memory clones often dominated recipient blood repertoires at later times.

Data came from immunoSEQ multiplex PCR; TCRdb stores just in-frame clones and leaves some out. The repertoire consists of about 20,000 clones, with 95% to 99% occurring once and the leading ten covering 0.15% to 0.2%. Sequencing was carried out using naive CD4+ T cells sorted from PBMCs. The source of this sequence is a man between 40 and 49 years old in good health, CMV-negative, and a related stem cell transplant donor.

Here the CDR3 DNA reads TGTGCCAGCGGCTTCGGGTACGAGCAGTACTTC. It specifies CASGFGYEQYF. The rearrangement uses TRBV5-4 and TRBJ2-7; D is unclear. There are 11 residues in the CDR3. Germline CDR1 is SGHNT and CDR2 is YYREEE (reference sequence).